Listed below are T cell receptor beta chains from one sample, sequenced in a study of blood T cell repertoires in COVID-19. Method: immunoSEQ multiplex PCR; TCRdb's copy keeps in-frame clones and lacks some. Seen here are 150,000 to 200,000 clones, around 88% observed once, and the top ten hold about 4.7%. Source material: peripheral blood. The receptor source for this set is a human donor in a cohort sampled during active COVID-19. Each CDR3 is given with its conserved first and last residue. The D gene is left open where the match is weak. A clone size is listed for some rows: how often the clone was seen (once, few, many), or a class if it is expanded.

. . TRBJ2-5 TRBV3-1/TRBV3-2 CASSQFKETQYF TGTGCCAGCAGCCAATTCAAAGAGACCCAGTACTTC
. . TRBJ2-3 TRBV19 CASSNGQGRDTQYF TGTGCCAGTAGTAACGGGCAGGGGAGAGATACGCAGTATTTT
. TRBD1 TRBJ1-2 TRBV4-1 CASSQTLKRGQGFSYGYTF TGCGCCAGCAGCCAAACCTTGAAGCGGGGACAGGGATTTTCGTATGGCTACACCTTC
. . TRBJ1-3 TRBV28 CASSRTPFSGNTIYF TGTGCCAGCAGCCGCACACCTTTCTCTGGAAACACCATATATTTT
. TRBD1 TRBJ2-7 TRBV28 CASSSTTTGRAPYEQYF TGTGCCAGCAGTTCCACGACGACAGGGCGAGCACCCTACGAGCAGTACTTC
. . TRBJ1-4 TRBV28 CASRDGGANEKLFF TGTGCCAGCAGGGACGGGGGGGCTAATGAAAAACTGTTTTTT
. TRBD2 TRBJ2-7 TRBV29-1 CSTTSGSNEQYF TGCAGCACAACTAGCGGGAGCAACGAGCAGTACTTC
. TRBD1 TRBJ1-5 TRBV30 CAWRIGTVSNQPQHF TGTGCCTGGCGTATCGGGACAGTTAGCAATCAGCCCCAGCATTTT
. . TRBJ1-4 TRBV7-2 CASSPQTGGNEKLFF TGTGCCAGCAGCCCTCAGACAGGAGGAAATGAAAAACTGTTTTTT
. . TRBJ2-5 TRBV7-6 CASSLVARVGETQYF TGTGCCAGCAGCTTAGTGGCCAGGGTAGGAGAGACCCAGTACTTC
once TRBD1 TRBJ1-6 TRBV29-1 CSAGGGTEDSPLHF TGCAGCGCTGGGGGCGGGACAGAGGATTCACCCCTCCACTTT
. TRBD1 TRBJ1-4 TRBV30 CAWKEDRRGKLFF TGTGCCTGGAAAGAGGACAGGCGGGGAAAACTGTTTTTT
. . TRBJ2-2 TRBV4-3 CASSQDQFTGELFF TGCGCCAGCAGCCAAGACCAGTTCACCGGGGAGCTGTTTTTT
. . TRBJ1-2 TRBV30 CAWSGANYGYTF TGTGCCTGGAGCGGAGCTAACTATGGCTACACCTTC
once TRBD2 TRBJ2-1 TRBV28 CASSLRQGGWGEQFF TGTGCCAGCAGTTTGCGTCAGGGAGGGTGGGGTGAGCAGTTCTTC
. TRBD2 TRBJ2-7 TRBV6-6 CASSPPPGLATSYEQYF TGTGCCAGCAGTCCCCCCCCCGGACTAGCGACGTCCTACGAGCAGTACTTC
. . TRBJ1-4 TRBV6-6 CASCTGQRWKLFF TGTGCCAGCTGCACAGGGCAGCGGTGGAAACTGTTTTTT
. TRBD2 TRBJ2-7 TRBV18 CASSPEDASGSYEQYF TGTGCCAGCTCACCAGAGGATGCTAGCGGGTCCTACGAGCAGTACTTC
few TRBD1 TRBJ2-1 TRBV10-3 CATRDSYNEQFF TGTGCCACTCGGGACAGTTACAATGAGCAGTTCTTC
once . TRBJ1-2 TRBV2 CASSEGQLSANYGYTF TGTGCCAGCAGTGAAGGACAGTTGTCCGCTAACTATGGCTACACCTTC
once TRBD2 TRBJ2-5 TRBV28 CASSYPWGGEEETQYF TGTGCCAGCAGCTATCCTTGGGGGGGGGAGGAAGAGACCCAGTACTTC
. . TRBJ1-1 TRBV7-9 CASSSGTKAFF TGTGCCAGCAGCTCCGGGACAAAAGCTTTCTTT
few . TRBJ1-6 TRBV5-1 CASSLVGRDSPLHF TGCGCCAGCAGCTTGGTGGGCAGGGATTCACCCCTCCACTTT
few TRBD1 TRBJ1-2 TRBV29-1 CSVSTGLGGYTF TGCAGCGTTTCGACAGGGTTAGGGGGCTACACCTTC
. TRBD1 TRBJ1-4 TRBV7-9 CASSLDRGGEKLFF TGTGCCAGCAGCTTAGACAGGGGTGGTGAAAAACTGTTTTTT
. . TRBJ1-5 TRBV6-5 CASSYSRDNNQPQHF TGTGCCAGCAGTTATTCCCGGGATAACAATCAGCCCCAGCATTTT
. TRBD1 TRBJ1-2 TRBV11-2 CASSYDRDGYGYTF TGTGCCAGCAGCTACGACAGGGATGGCTATGGCTACACCTTC
. TRBD2 TRBJ2-3 TRBV7-3 CASSLTSGGVDTQYF TGTGCCAGCAGCTTAACTAGCGGGGGGGTAGATACGCAGTATTTT
. . TRBJ2-1 TRBV7-6 CASSLVTVSSWVNEQFF TGTGCCAGCAGCTTAGTGACGGTTTCTAGTTGGGTCAATGAGCAGTTCTTC
few TRBD1 TRBJ2-7 TRBV9 CASSHPGTGSAEQYF TGTGCCAGCAGCCATCCAGGGACAGGGTCCGCCGAGCAGTACTTC
few . TRBJ1-5 TRBV19 CASSSYGQGGQPQHF TGTGCCAGTAGCTCCTACGGACAAGGAGGGCAGCCCCAGCATTTT
. . TRBJ2-1 TRBV19 CASSIDLGLARQQFF TGTGCCAGTAGTATAGATCTAGGGCTAGCTCGCCAGCAGTTCTTC
. TRBD1 TRBJ1-1 TRBV6-5 CASGSGQGETEAFF TGTGCCAGCGGTTCAGGACAGGGTGAAACTGAAGCTTTCTTT
. TRBD1 TRBJ1-5 TRBV4-1 CASSHTPDRTTSYSNQPQHF TGCGCCAGCAGCCATACTCCGGACAGGACAACCTCGTATAGCAATCAGCCCCAGCATTTT
. TRBD1 TRBJ2-1 TRBV6-5 CASSYRADRVYNEQFF TGTGCCAGCAGTTACAGGGCGGACAGGGTATACAATGAGCAGTTCTTC
. . TRBJ1-1 TRBV18 CASSTRAVNTEAFF TGTGCCAGCTCAACACGGGCCGTGAACACTGAAGCTTTCTTT
. TRBD1 TRBJ1-1 TRBV27 CASSPRTGRMNTEAFF TGTGCCAGCAGTCCCCGGACAGGGAGAATGAACACTGAAGCTTTCTTT
. . TRBJ2-1 TRBV24-1 CATSDFQYNEQFF TGTGCCACCAGTGATTTCCAATACAATGAGCAGTTCTTC
. . TRBJ2-7 TRBV11-3 CASSLGLDGRRDEQYF TGTGCCAGCAGCTTAGGTCTCGACGGGAGACGGGACGAGCAGTACTTC